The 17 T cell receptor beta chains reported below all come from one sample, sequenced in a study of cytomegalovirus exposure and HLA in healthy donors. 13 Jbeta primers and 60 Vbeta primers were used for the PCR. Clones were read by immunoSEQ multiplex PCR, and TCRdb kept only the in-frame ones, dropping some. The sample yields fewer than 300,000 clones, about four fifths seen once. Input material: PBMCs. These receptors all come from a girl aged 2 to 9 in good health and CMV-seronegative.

CDR3 DNA sequence: TGTGCCAGCAGTCGTGGGGCGGCAGGGGCCGGCACAGATACGCAGTATTTT. Protein: CASSRGAAGAGTDTQYF. The chain is built from TRBV5-4 and TRBJ2-3, with D perhaps matching TRBD1 (6 bases). The CDR3 is made up of 17 amino acids. Trimming left V 5 bases short and J 1 base short, with 20 bases between. Germline V gives CDR1 SGHNT, CDR2 YYREEE (reference sequence).

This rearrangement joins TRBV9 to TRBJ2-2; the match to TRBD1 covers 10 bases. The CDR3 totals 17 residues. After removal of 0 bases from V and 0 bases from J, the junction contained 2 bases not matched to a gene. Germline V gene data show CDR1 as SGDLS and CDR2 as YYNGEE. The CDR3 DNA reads TGTGCCAGCAGCGTAGGGGGGACAGGGGCGAACACCGGGGAGCTGTTTTTT. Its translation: CASSVGGTGANTGELFF.

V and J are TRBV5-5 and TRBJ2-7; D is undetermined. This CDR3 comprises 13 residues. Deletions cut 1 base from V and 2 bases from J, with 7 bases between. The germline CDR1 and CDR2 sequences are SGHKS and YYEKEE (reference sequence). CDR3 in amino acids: CASSLWHTYEQYF. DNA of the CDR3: TGTGCCAGCAGCTTGTGGCATACCTACGAGCAGTACTTC.

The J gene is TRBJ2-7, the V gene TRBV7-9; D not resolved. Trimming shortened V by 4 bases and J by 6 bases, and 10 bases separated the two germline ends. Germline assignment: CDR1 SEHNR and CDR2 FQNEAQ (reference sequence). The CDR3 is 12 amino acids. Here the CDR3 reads CASSSQVFEQYF. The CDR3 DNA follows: TGTGCCAGCAGCTCGCAGGTTTTCGAGCAGTACTTC. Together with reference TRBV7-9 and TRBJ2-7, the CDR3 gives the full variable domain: DTGVSQNPRHKITKRGQNVTFRCDPISEHNRLYWYRQTLGQGPEFLTYFQNEAQLEKSRLLSDRFSAERPKGSFSTLEIQRTEQGDSAMYLCASSSQVFEQYFGPGTRLTVT.

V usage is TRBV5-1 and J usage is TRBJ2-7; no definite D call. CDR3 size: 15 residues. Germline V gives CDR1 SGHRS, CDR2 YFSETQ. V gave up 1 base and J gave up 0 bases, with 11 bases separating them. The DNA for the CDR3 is TGCGCCAGCAGCTTGTCCAGCGCCCTCTCCTACGAGCAGTACTTC. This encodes CASSLSSALSYEQYF.

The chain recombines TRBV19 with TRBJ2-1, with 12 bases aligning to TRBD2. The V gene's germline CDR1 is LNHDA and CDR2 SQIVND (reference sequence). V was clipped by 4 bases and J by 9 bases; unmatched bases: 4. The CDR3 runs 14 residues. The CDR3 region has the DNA TGTGCCAGTAGTAGGACTAGCGGGATTAGTGAGCAGTTCTTC. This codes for CASSRTSGISEQFF.

For the CDR3, the DNA is TGCAGTGCTCAACGGGGCTACGAGCAGTACTTC. It translates to CSAQRGYEQYF. V gene TRBV20-1 combines with J gene TRBJ2-7; tentatively, D is TRBD2 (5 bases). Germline CDR1 DFQATT, CDR2 SNEGSKA (reference sequence). The length of the CDR3 is 11 residues. V was clipped by 5 bases and J by 3 bases, with 8 bases between them.

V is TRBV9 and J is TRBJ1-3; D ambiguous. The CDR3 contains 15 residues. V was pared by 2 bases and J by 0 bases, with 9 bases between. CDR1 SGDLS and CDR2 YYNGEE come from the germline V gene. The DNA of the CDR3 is TGTGCCAGCAGCGTGGATTCTAGCTCTGGAAACACCATATATTTT. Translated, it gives CASSVDSSSGNTIYF.

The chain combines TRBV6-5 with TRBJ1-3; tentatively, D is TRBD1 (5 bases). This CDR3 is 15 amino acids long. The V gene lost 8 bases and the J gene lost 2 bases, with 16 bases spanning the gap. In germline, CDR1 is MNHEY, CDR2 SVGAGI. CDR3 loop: CASGNQAGTGNTIYF. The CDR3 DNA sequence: TGTGCCAGCGGCAACCAGGCAGGGACTGGAAACACCATATATTTT.

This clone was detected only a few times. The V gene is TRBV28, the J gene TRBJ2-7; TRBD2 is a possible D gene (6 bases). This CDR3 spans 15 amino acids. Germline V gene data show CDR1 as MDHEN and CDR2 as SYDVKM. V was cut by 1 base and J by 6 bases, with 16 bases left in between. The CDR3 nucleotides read TGTGCCAGCAGTTTATCCACTAGCCCCCTTGTCGAGCAGTACTTC. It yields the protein CASSLSTSPLVEQYF.

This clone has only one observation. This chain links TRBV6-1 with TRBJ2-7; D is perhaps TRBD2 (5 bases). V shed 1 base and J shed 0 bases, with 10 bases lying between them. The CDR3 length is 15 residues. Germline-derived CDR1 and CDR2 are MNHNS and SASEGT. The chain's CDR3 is CASSEGLALSYEQYF. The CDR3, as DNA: TGTGCCAGCAGTGAAGGGCTAGCCCTCTCCTACGAGCAGTACTTC.

The CDR3 coding sequence is TGTGCCACGAAATTTGAGCGTACGGGGAATGAGCAGTTCTTC. This sequence encodes CATKFERTGNEQFF. V usage is TRBV19 and J usage is TRBJ2-1; D is possibly TRBD2 (5 bases). The CDR3 totals 14 residues. Germline CDR1 is LNHDA and CDR2 is SQIVND (reference sequence). With 10 bases removed from V and 7 bases from J, the gap between germline ends came to 20 bases.

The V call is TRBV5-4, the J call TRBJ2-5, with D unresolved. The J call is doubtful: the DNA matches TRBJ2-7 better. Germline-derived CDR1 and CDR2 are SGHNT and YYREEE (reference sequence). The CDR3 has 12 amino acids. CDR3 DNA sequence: TGTGCCAGCAGCCCCGACGGGTACGAGCAGTACTTC. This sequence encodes CASSPDGYEQYF.

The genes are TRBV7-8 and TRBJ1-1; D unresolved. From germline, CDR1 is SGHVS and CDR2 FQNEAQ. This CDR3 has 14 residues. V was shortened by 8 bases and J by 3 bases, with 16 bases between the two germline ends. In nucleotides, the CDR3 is TGTGCCAGCCGCCGCTCGGAGCTCCACACTGAAGCTTTCTTT. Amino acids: CASRRSELHTEAFF.

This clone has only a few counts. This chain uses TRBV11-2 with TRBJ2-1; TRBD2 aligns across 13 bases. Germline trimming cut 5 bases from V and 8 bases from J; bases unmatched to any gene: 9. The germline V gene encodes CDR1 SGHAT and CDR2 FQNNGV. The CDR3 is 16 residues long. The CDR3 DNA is TGTGCCAGCAGCCCAGTACTAGCGGGGGGGCCGCATGAGCAGTTCTTC. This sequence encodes CASSPVLAGGPHEQFF.

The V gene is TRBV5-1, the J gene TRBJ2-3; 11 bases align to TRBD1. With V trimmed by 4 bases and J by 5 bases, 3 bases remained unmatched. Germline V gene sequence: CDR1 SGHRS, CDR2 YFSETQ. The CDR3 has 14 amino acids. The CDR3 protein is CASSPGTGGDTQYF. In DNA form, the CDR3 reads TGCGCCAGCAGCCCGGGGACAGGGGGAGATACGCAGTATTTT.

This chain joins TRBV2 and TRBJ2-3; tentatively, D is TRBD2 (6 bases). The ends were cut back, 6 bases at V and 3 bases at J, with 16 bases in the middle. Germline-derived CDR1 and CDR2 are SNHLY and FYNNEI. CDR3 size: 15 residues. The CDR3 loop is CASREGRPITDTQYF. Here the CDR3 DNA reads TGTGCCAGCAGGGAGGGACGCCCGATTACAGATACGCAGTATTTT.